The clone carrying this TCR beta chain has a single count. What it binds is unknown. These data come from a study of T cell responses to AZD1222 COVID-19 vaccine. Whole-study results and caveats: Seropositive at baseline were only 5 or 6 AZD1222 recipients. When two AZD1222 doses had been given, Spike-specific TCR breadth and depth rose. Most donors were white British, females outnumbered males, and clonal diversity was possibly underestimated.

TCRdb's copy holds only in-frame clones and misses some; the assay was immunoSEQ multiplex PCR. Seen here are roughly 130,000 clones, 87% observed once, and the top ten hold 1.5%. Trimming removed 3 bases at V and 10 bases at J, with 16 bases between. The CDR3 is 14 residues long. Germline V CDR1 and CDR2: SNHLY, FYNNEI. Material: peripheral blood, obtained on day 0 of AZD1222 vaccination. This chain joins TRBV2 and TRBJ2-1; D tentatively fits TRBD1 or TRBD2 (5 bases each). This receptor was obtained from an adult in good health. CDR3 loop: CASSESWGRFEQFF. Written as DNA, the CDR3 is TGTGCCAGCAGTGAGTCTTGGGGGAGATTCGAGCAGTTCTTC.